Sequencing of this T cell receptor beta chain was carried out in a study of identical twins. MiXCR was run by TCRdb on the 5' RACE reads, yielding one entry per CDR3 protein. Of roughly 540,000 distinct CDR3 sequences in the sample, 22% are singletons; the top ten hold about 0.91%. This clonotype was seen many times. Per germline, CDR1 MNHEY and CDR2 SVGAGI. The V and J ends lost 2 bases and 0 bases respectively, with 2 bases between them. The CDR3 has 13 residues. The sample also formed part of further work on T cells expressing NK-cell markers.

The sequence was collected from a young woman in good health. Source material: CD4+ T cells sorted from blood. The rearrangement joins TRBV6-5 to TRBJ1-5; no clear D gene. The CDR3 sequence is CASSYNSNQPQHF. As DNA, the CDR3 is TGTGCCAGCAGTTACAATAGCAATCAGCCCCAGCATTTT.